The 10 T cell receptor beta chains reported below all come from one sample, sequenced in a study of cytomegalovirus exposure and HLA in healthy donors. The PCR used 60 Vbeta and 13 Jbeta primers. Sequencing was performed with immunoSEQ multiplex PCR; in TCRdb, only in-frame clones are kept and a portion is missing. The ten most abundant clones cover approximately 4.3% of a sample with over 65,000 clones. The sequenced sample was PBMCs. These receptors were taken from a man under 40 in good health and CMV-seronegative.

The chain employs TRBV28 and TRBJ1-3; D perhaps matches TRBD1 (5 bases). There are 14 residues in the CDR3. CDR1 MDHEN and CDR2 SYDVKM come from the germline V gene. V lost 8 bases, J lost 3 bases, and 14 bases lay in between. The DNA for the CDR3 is TGTGCCAGCGTTCCGGGGGTCCTTGGAAACACCATATATTTT. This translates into CASVPGVLGNTIYF.

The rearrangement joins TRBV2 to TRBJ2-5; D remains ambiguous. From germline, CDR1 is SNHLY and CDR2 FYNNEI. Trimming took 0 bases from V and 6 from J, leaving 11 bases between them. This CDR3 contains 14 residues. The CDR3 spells CASSEATQIKTQYF. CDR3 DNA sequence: TGTGCCAGCAGTGAAGCAACCCAGATAAAGACCCAGTACTTC. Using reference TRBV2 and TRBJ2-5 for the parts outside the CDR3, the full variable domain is EPEVTQTPSHQVTQMGQEVILRCVPISNHLYFYWYRQILGQKVEFLVSFYNNEISEKSEIFDDQFSVERPDGSNFTLKIRSTKLEDSAMYFCASSEATQIKTQYFGPGTRLLVL.

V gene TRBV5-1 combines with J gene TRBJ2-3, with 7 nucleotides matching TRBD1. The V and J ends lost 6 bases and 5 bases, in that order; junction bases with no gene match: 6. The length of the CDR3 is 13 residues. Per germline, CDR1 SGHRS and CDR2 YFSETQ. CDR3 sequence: CASTLQGVDTQYF. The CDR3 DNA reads TGCGCCAGCACCCTGCAGGGGGTAGATACGCAGTATTTT.

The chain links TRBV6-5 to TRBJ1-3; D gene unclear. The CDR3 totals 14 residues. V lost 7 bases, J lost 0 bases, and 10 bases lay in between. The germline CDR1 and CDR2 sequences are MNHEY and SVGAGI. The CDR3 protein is CASIEWSSGNTIYF. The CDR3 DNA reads TGTGCCAGCATAGAGTGGAGCTCTGGAAACACCATATATTTT.

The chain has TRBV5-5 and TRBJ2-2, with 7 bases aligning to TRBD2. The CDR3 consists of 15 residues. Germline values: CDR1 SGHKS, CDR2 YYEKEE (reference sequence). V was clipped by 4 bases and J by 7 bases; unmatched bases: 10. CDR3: CASSTLTSWYGELFF. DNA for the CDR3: TGTGCCAGCAGCACGCTGACTAGCTGGTACGGGGAGCTGTTTTTT.

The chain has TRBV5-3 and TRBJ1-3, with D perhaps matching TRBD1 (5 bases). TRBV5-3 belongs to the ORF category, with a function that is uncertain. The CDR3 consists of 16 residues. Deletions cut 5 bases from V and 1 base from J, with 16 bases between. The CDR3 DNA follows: TGTGCCAGAAGTACTCAGGGTGGTGGGTCTGGAAACACCATATATTTT. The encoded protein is CARSTQGGGSGNTIYF.

The CDR3 sequence is CASRTLTVGTGELFF. Here the CDR3 DNA reads TGTGCCAGTAGAACTCTCACAGTCGGCACCGGGGAGCTGTTTTTT. The chain employs TRBV19 and TRBJ2-2; D remains ambiguous. The CDR3 has 15 residues. V lost 6 bases to trimming and J lost 4 bases, with 15 bases between them. CDR1 and CDR2 from the germline V gene are LNHDA and SQIVND (reference sequence).

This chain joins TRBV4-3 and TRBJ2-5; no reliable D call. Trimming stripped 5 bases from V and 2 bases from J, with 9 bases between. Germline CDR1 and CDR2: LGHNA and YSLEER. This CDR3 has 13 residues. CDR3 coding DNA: TGCGCCAGCAGCTTCAGGCTGCAAGAGACCCAGTACTTC. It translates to CASSFRLQETQYF.

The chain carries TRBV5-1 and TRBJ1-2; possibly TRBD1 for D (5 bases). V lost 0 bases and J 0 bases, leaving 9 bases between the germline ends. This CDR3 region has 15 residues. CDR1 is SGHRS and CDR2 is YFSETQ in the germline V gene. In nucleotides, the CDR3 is TGCGCCAGCAGCTTGGGCAGGGCGTCTAACTATGGCTACACCTTC. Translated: CASSLGRASNYGYTF.

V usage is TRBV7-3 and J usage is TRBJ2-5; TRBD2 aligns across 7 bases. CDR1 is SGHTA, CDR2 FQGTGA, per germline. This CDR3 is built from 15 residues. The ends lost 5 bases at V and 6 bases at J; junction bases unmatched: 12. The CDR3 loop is CASSPGPGLSQTQYF. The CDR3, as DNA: TGTGCCAGCAGCCCGGGGCCGGGACTAAGCCAGACCCAGTACTTC.